This T cell receptor beta chain derives from a study of T cell responses to AZD1222 COVID-19 vaccine. As to this clone: Antigen unknown.

CDR1 and CDR2 (germline): MNHEY, SVGAGI. CDR3 length: 14 amino acids. With 5 bases removed from V and 4 bases from J, the gap between germline ends came to 14 bases. Here immunoSEQ multiplex PCR was the method, and the copy in TCRdb shows in-frame clones only, minus some. The table lists about 60,000 clones, about 90% of them singletons, with approximately 6.3% in the top ten. Regarding the study as a whole: Once two AZD1222 doses were given, Spike-specific TCR breadth and depth went up. Close to half of spike-specific TCRs reportedly recognize unmutated variant regions. A mostly white British donor set with more females was recruited, and clonal diversity was possibly underestimated. The study sampled repertoires only after the peak T cell response.

The source material was peripheral blood, sampled 28 days after the second dose of the MenACWY control vaccine. The receptor comes from an adult who received the MenACWY meningococcal vaccine as a control. The chain is built from TRBV6-5 and TRBJ1-1, with D perhaps TRBD1 (6 bases). CDR3: CASSLQGWGTEAFF. In DNA form, the CDR3 reads TGTGCCAGCAGTCTACAGGGATGGGGCACTGAAGCTTTCTTT.